A single sample is the source of the 21 T cell receptor beta chains below, sequenced in a study of blood T cell repertoires in COVID-19. Method: immunoSEQ multiplex PCR; TCRdb's copy keeps in-frame clones and lacks some. The sample has 250,000 to 300,000 clones, approximately 86% seen once. Sample: PBMCs or T cells enriched from blood (not recorded which). These receptors all stem from a woman in her twenties or thirties who had recovered from COVID-19.

This sequence joins TRBV28 and TRBJ1-3; D remains unclear. From germline, CDR1 is MDHEN and CDR2 SYDVKM. V dropped 6 bases and J dropped 1 base, with 10 bases sitting between them. This CDR3 has 14 residues. The CDR3 nucleotides are TGTGCCAGCAGCCGAGACATATCTGGAAACACCATATATTTT. Its translation is CASSRDISGNTIYF.

The chain recombines TRBV11-2 with TRBJ2-7, with TRBD1 matching 11 bases. The V and J ends lost 3 bases and 3 bases, in that order; junction bases with no gene match: 4. The CDR3 loop spans 15 amino acids. Germline V gene sequence: CDR1 SGHAT, CDR2 FQNNGV. The CDR3 sequence: CASSLSGTGGYEQYF. In DNA, the CDR3 is TGTGCCAGCAGCTTGTCCGGGACAGGGGGCTACGAGCAGTACTTC. Variable domain in full (rest from reference TRBV11-2 and TRBJ2-7): EAGVAQSPRYKIIEKRQSVAFWCNPISGHATLYWYQQILGQGPKLLIQFQNNGVVDDSQLPKDRFSAERLKGVDSTLKIQPAKLEDSAVYLCASSLSGTGGYEQYFGPGTRLTVT.

The chain couples TRBV7-9 to TRBJ1-1; no firm D call. CDR3 length: 13 amino acids. V was shortened by 1 base and J by 5 bases, with 8 bases between the two germline ends. The germline V gene encodes CDR1 SEHNR and CDR2 FQNEAQ (reference sequence). The chain's CDR3 is CASSLESGTEAFF. The CDR3 region has the DNA TGTGCCAGCAGCTTAGAGTCGGGGACTGAAGCTTTCTTT.

CDR3: CASSYSRDLAQYF. The CDR3 DNA follows: TGTGCCAGCAGTTACTCGCGAGATTTGGCGCAGTATTTT. The rearrangement uses TRBV6-5 and TRBJ2-3; D unresolved. The CDR3 loop spans 13 amino acids. Germline values: CDR1 MNHEY, CDR2 SVGAGI. The V end lost 0 bases, the J end lost 10 bases, and 11 bases lay between the germline ends.

This clone was observed once. V gene TRBV7-2 combines with J gene TRBJ2-3; 11 nucleotides line up with TRBD2. The CDR3 runs to 19 residues. With 0 bases clipped from V and 4 bases from J, the junction kept 12 bases outside the gene matches. The germline CDR1 and CDR2 sequences are SGHTA and FQGNSA. CDR3 sequence (DNA): TGTGCCAGCAGCTTAGCAGGAGGACCGGGACTAGCGGCGGCAGATACGCAGTATTTT. Its translation is CASSLAGGPGLAAADTQYF.

This chain connects TRBV11-3 to TRBJ2-3; 11 bases fit TRBD1. Per the germline V gene, CDR1 is SGHNT and CDR2 is YENEEA. With 0 bases clipped from V and 2 bases from J, the junction kept 7 bases outside the gene matches. The CDR3 contains 18 residues. In nucleotides, the CDR3 is TGTGCCAGCAGCTTAGAAAAGACAGGACAGGGGGCCACAGATACGCAGTATTTT. Translating it yields CASSLEKTGQGATDTQYF.

The chain joins TRBV7-6 to TRBJ1-2; unclear D gene. From germline, CDR1 is SGHVS and CDR2 FNYEAQ. This CDR3 is 15 amino acids long. The germline V and J ends were trimmed by 4 bases and 0 bases, with 12 bases remaining between them. The CDR3 nucleotides are TGTGCCAGCAGCTCCTTGACTGGGTCTAACTATGGCTACACCTTC. It specifies CASSSLTGSNYGYTF.

The V call is TRBV2, the J call TRBJ1-4; weak D call: TRBD1 (6 bases). In germline, CDR1 is SNHLY, CDR2 FYNNEI. Trimming pared 4 bases from V and 8 bases from J, leaving 26 bases between. This CDR3 contains 18 residues. The CDR3 region is CASSAPRQAIRVKEKLFF. The CDR3, as DNA: TGTGCCAGCAGTGCTCCCAGACAGGCTATAAGGGTGAAGGAAAAACTGTTTTTT.

The chain carries TRBV7-9 and TRBJ2-5; perhaps TRBD1 as D (6 bases). CDR1 is SEHNR and CDR2 is FQNEAQ in the germline V gene (reference sequence). This CDR3 spans 9 amino acids. The V and J ends lost 6 bases and 13 bases respectively, with 9 bases between them. The DNA of the CDR3 is TGTGCCAGCAGTTTGGGGGCGTACTTC. This gives the protein CASSLGAYF.

DNA for the CDR3: TGCAGCGTTGTGGGCAGGGGGAACACTGAAGCTTTCTTT. Residues: CSVVGRGNTEAFF. The chain recombines TRBV29-1 with TRBJ1-1, with D perhaps matching TRBD1 (6 bases). Germline CDR1 SQVTM, CDR2 ANQGSEA. Trimming left V 4 bases short and J 1 base short, with 10 bases between. The CDR3 is made up of 13 amino acids.

V and J are TRBV10-3 and TRBJ2-6; weak D call: TRBD1 (5 bases). The CDR3 is made up of 13 amino acids. V was clipped by 9 bases and J by 4 bases, with 10 bases between them. In germline, CDR1 is ENHRY, CDR2 SYGVKD. The CDR3: CAIQGSGANVLTF. DNA for the CDR3: TGTGCCATTCAGGGATCCGGGGCCAACGTCCTGACTTTC.

This rearrangement joins TRBV18 to TRBJ1-2; no clear D gene. Germline assignment: CDR1 KGHSH and CDR2 LQKENI. V was trimmed by 1 base and J by 5 bases, leaving 14 bases between them. The CDR3 is made up of 15 amino acids. CDR3 DNA sequence: TGTGCCAGCTCACCACGTACGGTCCCCTGGTATGGCTACACCTTC. Translation gives CASSPRTVPWYGYTF.

This clone appeared once. The rearrangement joins TRBV19 to TRBJ2-3; 8 nucleotides line up with TRBD1. Germline CDR1 reads LNHDA; CDR2 reads SQIVND (reference sequence). V lost 5 bases, J lost 5 bases, and 6 bases stayed unmatched. The CDR3 runs 14 residues. CDR3 nucleotide sequence: TGTGCCAGTAGTCCCAGGGGGCACAGAGATACGCAGTATTTT. Encoded protein: CASSPRGHRDTQYF.

The V gene is TRBV30, the J gene TRBJ1-5, with D perhaps TRBD1 (6 bases). V lost 1 base, J lost 1 base, and 14 bases lay in between. Germline loops: CDR1 GTSNPN, CDR2 SVGIG (reference sequence). This CDR3 has 16 amino acids. CDR3 coding DNA: TGTGCCTGGAGTGCTGAGACAGGACGGAGCAATCAGCCCCAGCATTTT. It encodes CAWSAETGRSNQPQHF.

CDR3 in DNA: TGTGCCAGCAGCTGGAGCCCCGCGGGGGAGGAAGCTTTCTTT. This codes for CASSWSPAGEEAFF. The gene calls are TRBV5-5 and TRBJ1-1, with D perhaps TRBD1 (5 bases). CDR3 length: 14 residues. Looked up from germline, CDR1 is SGHKS and CDR2 is YYEKEE (reference sequence). Trimming left V 3 bases short and J 8 bases short, with 17 bases between.

V usage is TRBV6-4 and J usage is TRBJ2-1, with 7 bases fitting TRBD2. V lost 4 bases to trimming and J lost 5 bases; unmatched junction nucleotides: 8. The V gene's germline CDR1 is MRHNA and CDR2 SNTAGT. The CDR3 runs 15 residues. CDR3: CASSGLGGGNNEQFF. As DNA, the CDR3 is TGTGCCAGCAGTGGACTTGGGGGGGGAAACAATGAGCAGTTCTTC.

The chain carries TRBV30 and TRBJ1-1; 10 bases are a match to TRBD1. CDR1 and CDR2 (germline): GTSNPN, SVGIG (reference sequence). CDR3 size: 17 residues. V was clipped by 0 bases and J by 6 bases; unmatched bases: 13. Here the CDR3 reads CAWSVLGTGERWAEAFF. In DNA form, the CDR3 reads TGTGCCTGGAGTGTATTAGGGACAGGGGAACGTTGGGCTGAAGCTTTCTTT.

V and J are TRBV5-6 and TRBJ1-6, with 7 bases lining up with TRBD1. Germline V gene data show CDR1 as SGHDT and CDR2 as YYEEEE. The CDR3 extends over 14 amino acids. V shed 2 bases and J 6 bases; nucleotides not matched to a gene: 2. As DNA, the CDR3 is TGTGCCAGCAGCTTCTCAGGGGGTAATTCACCCCTCCACTTT. Translated: CASSFSGGNSPLHF.

The CDR3 protein is CASSLSRGLSGNTIYF. The CDR3 DNA follows: TGCGCCAGCAGCTTGAGTCGGGGTCTCTCTGGAAACACCATATATTTT. V usage is TRBV5-1 and J usage is TRBJ1-3; D ambiguous. In germline, CDR1 is SGHRS, CDR2 YFSETQ. V lost 1 base and J 0 bases, leaving 11 bases between the germline ends. This CDR3 is built from 16 residues.

The V call is TRBV7-9, the J call TRBJ1-1, with a weak D call TRBD1 (5 bases). CDR1 and CDR2 from the germline V gene are SEHNR and FQNEAQ (reference sequence). Trimming removed 2 bases from V and 5 bases from J, with 15 bases in between. The CDR3 length is 15 residues. The CDR3 nucleotides are TGTGCCAGCAGCTTATTCCAGGGTTCGCGTACTGAAGCTTTCTTT. It encodes CASSLFQGSRTEAFF.

The V call is TRBV7-8, the J call TRBJ2-7; D not certain. Germline CDR1 and CDR2: SGHVS and FQNEAQ. V was pared by 5 bases and J by 3 bases, with 11 bases between. This CDR3 is 13 amino acids long. DNA of the CDR3: TGTGCCAGCAGCCGAGGAGTTAGCTACGAGCAGTACTTC. It is translated as CASSRGVSYEQYF.